The rows below give T cell receptor beta chains drawn from one sample of a study of regulatory and conventional T cells in RAG deficiency. The protocol was immunoSEQ multiplex PCR, while the TCRdb copy is restricted to in-frame clones and leaves out a portion. The sample shows tens of thousands of clones, 75% to 95% of them seen only once. These data are also associated with another study on regulatory T cells.

The sample comprised Tregs sorted from blood. Source of these receptors: a human donor in good health. The CDR3 runs from the conserved cysteine through the conserved F or W. The D gene is left open where the match is weak. Clone size is not always given. Where it is, it says once, few, many or a class for expanded clones.

>TRBD1|TRBV7-3|TRBJ1-2|NA
TGTGCCAGCAGCCCCGGGACAGGGTCCGGCTACACCTTC
CASSPGTGSGYTF
>TRBD1|TRBV28|TRBJ1-2|once
TGTGCCACCTGGGACAGGGGGCGAAAATGGCTGGGCTACACCTTC
CATWDRGRKWLGYTF
>NA|TRBV12-2|TRBJ2-3|NA
TGTGCAAGTCGCGGCCTAGCGGGGGCTTCCACAGATACGCAGTATTTT
CASRGLAGASTDTQYF
>NA|TRBV5-6|TRBJ1-6|NA
TGTGCCAGCAGCTTGTATCGTCGGTGGGTAGGGTCACCCCTCCACTTT
CASSLYRRWVGSPLHF
>TRBD2|TRBV14|TRBJ2-2|NA
TGTGCCAGCAGCCAGCCGGGACTAGTCTCTTATTCCGGGGAGCTGTTTTTT
CASSQPGLVSYSGELFF
>TRBD2|TRBV4-1|TRBJ2-5|NA
TGCGCCAGCAGCCCCGACCCTAGCGGCACGAGGACCCAGTACTTC
CASSPDPSGTRTQYF
>TRBD1|TRBV5-3|TRBJ2-2|NA
TGTGCCAGAAGCTGCAGTCACAGGGGGGTGGGCACCGGGGAGCTGTTTTTT
CARSCSHRGVGTGELFF
>NA|TRBV30|TRBJ2-7|NA
TGTGCCTGGAGGGGGCAGGGTAGGTACGAGCAGTACTTC
CAWRGQGRYEQYF
>NA|TRBV28|TRBJ1-1|NA
TGTGTCAGCAGTTTCTACAGACTGAGGCCTGAAGCTTTCTTT
CVSSFYRLRPEAFF
>NA|TRBV13|TRBJ2-3|NA
TGTGCCAGCAGCTTAGATGGTGGAGATACGCAGTATTTT
CASSLDGGDTQYF
>NA|TRBV13|TRBJ2-7|NA
TGTGCCAGCAGCTTAGGGGCTGGGGGGGCTCGCTCCTACGAGCAGTACTTC
CASSLGAGGARSYEQYF
>NA|TRBV19|TRBJ1-5|NA
TGTGCCAGTAGTCCATCAGACAGCGACTATAGCAATCAGCCCCAGCATTTT
CASSPSDSDYSNQPQHF
>NA|TRBV7-3|TRBJ1-2|NA
TGTGCCAGCAGCCCCGGACACCCCTATGGCTACACCTTC
CASSPGHPYGYTF
>NA|TRBV7-2|TRBJ2-5|NA
TGTGCCAGCAGCTTACAAGCACTTCAAGAGACCCAGTACTTC
CASSLQALQETQYF
>TRBD1|TRBV10-3|TRBJ1-2|NA
TGTGCCATCAGCAGGACAGGACTCGACTATGGCTACACCTTC
CAISRTGLDYGYTF
>TRBD1|TRBV5-6|TRBJ1-4|few
TGTGCCAGCAGCCTCCGACAGGGAAGAATCGTAACCCTTGATGAAAAACTGTTTTTT
CASSLRQGRIVTLDEKLFF
>TRBD2|TRBV6-5|TRBJ2-7|NA
TGTGCCAGCAGTTACAGGGAGGGCTACGAGCAGTACTTC
CASSYREGYEQYF
>NA|TRBV10-3|TRBJ2-7|NA
TGTGCCATCAGTGGGGTAACAGAGAACTACGAGCAGTACTTC
CAISGVTENYEQYF
>TRBD1|TRBV2|TRBJ2-1|NA
TGTGCCACCAGACAGGGGGTCATGTATGAGCAGTTCTTC
CATRQGVMYEQFF
>TRBD2|TRBV9|TRBJ2-1|NA
TGTGCCAGCAGCGTAGTCCCTAATACACTAGCGAGGTCCTACAATGAGCAGTTCTTC
CASSVVPNTLARSYNEQFF
>TRBD1|TRBV18|TRBJ1-6|NA
TGTGCCAGCTCGCCGACAGGGGACTATAATTCACCCCTCCACTTT
CASSPTGDYNSPLHF
>NA|TRBV28|TRBJ2-6|NA
TGTGCCAGCAGCATCGGGGGCTCTGGGGCCAACGTCCTGACTTTC
CASSIGGSGANVLTF
>NA|TRBV6-5|TRBJ2-5|NA
TGTGCCAGCAGTTACGCCCAGGGTTGGGTAGAGACCCAGTACTTC
CASSYAQGWVETQYF
>NA|TRBV30|TRBJ1-5|NA
TGTGCCTGGATGGGAGGGGACGGATACAATCAGCCCCAGCATTTT
CAWMGGDGYNQPQHF
>NA|TRBV7-2|TRBJ2-7|NA
TGTGCCAGCAGCTGGGTAGGGGGACTAAGCTCCTACGAGCAGTACTTC
CASSWVGGLSSYEQYF
>TRBD2|TRBV9|TRBJ2-7|NA
TGTGCCAGCAGCCCTCGCCTAGCGGGGGGGAGAGGCCTTTTCGAGCAGTACTTC
CASSPRLAGGRGLFEQYF
>NA|TRBV6-5|TRBJ1-4|NA
TGTGCCAGCAGTTACTCGAGGAGACAGGTGGAAAAACTGTTTTTT
CASSYSRRQVEKLFF
>NA|TRBV19|TRBJ2-7|once
TGTGCCAGTAACCCAGGGATGGGCGAGCAGTACTTC
CASNPGMGEQYF
>NA|TRBV6-1|TRBJ2-3|NA
TGTGCCAGCAATCTAGCGTACACAGATACGCAGTATTTT
CASNLAYTDTQYF
>NA|TRBV7-8|TRBJ1-2|NA
TGTGCCAGCAGCCTAGGGGCCGGGGGCGCGGGCTATGGCTACACCTTC
CASSLGAGGAGYGYTF
>TRBD1|TRBV5-1|TRBJ2-5|NA
TGCGCCAGCAGCTTACAGGGGGTGGAAGAGACCCAGTACTTC
CASSLQGVEETQYF
>TRBD1|TRBV7-8|TRBJ1-6|NA
TGTGCCAGCAGCCCCGGGACAGGGTTTAATTCACCCCTCCACTTT
CASSPGTGFNSPLHF